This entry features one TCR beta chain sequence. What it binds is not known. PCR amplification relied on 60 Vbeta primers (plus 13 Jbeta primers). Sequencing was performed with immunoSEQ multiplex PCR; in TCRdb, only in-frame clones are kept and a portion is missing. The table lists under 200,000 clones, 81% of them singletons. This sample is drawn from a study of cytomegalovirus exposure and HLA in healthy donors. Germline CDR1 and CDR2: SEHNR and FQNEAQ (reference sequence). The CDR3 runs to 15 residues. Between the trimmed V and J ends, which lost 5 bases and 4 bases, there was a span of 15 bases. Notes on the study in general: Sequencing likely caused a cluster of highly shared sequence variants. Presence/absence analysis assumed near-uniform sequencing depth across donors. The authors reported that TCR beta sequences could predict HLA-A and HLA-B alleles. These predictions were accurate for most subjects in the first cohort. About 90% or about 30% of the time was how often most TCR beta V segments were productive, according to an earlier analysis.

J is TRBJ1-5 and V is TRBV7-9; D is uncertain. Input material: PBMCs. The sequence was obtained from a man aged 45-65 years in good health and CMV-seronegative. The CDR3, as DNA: TGTGCCAGCAGCCCGGACGGTAGGGAGAATCAGCCCCAGCATTTT. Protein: CASSPDGRENQPQHF. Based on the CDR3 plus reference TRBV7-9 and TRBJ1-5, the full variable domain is DTGVSQNPRHKITKRGQNVTFRCDPISEHNRLYWYRQTLGQGPEFLTYFQNEAQLEKSRLLSDRFSAERPKGSFSTLEIQRTEQGDSAMYLCASSPDGRENQPQHFGDGTRLSIL.